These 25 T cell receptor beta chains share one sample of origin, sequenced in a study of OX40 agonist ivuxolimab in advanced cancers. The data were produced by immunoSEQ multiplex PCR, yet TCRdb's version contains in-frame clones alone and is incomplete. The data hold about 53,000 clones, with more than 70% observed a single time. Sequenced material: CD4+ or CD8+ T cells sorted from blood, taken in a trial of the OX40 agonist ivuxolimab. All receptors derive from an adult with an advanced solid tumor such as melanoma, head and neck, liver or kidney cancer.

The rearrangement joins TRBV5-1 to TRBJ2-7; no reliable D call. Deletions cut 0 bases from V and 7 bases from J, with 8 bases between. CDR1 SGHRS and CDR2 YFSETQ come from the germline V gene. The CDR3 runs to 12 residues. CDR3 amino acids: CASSLEGWEQYF. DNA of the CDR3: TGCGCCAGCAGCTTGGAAGGGTGGGAGCAGTACTTC.

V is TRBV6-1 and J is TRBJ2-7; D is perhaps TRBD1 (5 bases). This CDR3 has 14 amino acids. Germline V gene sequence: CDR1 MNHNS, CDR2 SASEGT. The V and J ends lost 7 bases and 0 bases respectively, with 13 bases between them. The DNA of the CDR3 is TGTGCCAGCAACCCTCAAACAGGCTCCTACGAGCAGTACTTC. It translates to CASNPQTGSYEQYF.

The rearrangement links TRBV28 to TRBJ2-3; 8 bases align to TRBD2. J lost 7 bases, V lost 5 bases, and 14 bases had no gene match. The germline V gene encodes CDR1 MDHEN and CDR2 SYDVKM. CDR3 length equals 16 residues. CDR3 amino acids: CASSRYLSGGGNTQYF. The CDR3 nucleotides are TGTGCCAGCAGTCGTTACTTGTCCGGGGGGGGGAATACGCAGTATTTT. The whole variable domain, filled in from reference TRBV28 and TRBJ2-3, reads DVKVTQSSRYLVKRTGEKVFLECVQDMDHENMFWYRQDPGLGLRLIYFSYDVKMKEKGDIPEGYSVSREKKERFSLILESASTNQTSMYLCASSRYLSGGGNTQYFGPGTRLTVL.

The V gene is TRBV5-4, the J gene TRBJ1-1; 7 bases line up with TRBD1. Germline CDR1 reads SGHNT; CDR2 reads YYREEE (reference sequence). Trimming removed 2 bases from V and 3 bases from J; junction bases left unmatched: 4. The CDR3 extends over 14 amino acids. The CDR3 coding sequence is TGTGCCAGCAGCTTACGTACAGGGGACACTGAAGCTTTCTTT. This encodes CASSLRTGDTEAFF.

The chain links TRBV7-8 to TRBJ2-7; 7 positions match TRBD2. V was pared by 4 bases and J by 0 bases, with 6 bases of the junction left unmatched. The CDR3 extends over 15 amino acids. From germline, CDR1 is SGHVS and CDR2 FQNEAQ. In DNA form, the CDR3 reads TGTGCCAGCAGCTCCGCTAGCGGTTACTCCTACGAGCAGTACTTC. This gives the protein CASSSASGYSYEQYF.

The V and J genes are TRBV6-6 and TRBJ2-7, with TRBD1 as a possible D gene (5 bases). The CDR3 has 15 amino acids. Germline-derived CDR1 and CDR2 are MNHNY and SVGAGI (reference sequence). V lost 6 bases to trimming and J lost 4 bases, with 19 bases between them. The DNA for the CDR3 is TGTGCCAGCAGATTAGGGGCCCTCTCAAATTACGAGCAGTACTTC. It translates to CASRLGALSNYEQYF.

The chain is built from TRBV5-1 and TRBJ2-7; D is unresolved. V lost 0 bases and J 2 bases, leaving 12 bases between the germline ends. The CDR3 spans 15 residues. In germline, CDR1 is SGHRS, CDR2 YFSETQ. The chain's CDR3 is CASSLDLAVAYEQYF. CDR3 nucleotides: TGCGCCAGCAGCTTGGATTTGGCAGTCGCCTACGAGCAGTACTTC.

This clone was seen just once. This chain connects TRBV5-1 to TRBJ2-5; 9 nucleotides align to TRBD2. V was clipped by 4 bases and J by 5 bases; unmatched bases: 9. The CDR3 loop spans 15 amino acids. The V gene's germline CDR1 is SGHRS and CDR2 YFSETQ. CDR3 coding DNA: TGCGCCAGCAGCCCCGGGTCGACTAGCGGCGAGACCCAGTACTTC. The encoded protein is CASSPGSTSGETQYF.

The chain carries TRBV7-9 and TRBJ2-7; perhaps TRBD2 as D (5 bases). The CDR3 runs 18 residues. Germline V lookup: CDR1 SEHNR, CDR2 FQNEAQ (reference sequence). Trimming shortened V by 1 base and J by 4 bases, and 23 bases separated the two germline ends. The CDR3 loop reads CASSLESASWNDRYEQYF. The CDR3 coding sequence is TGTGCCAGCAGCTTAGAAAGCGCTAGCTGGAACGACCGGTACGAGCAGTACTTC.

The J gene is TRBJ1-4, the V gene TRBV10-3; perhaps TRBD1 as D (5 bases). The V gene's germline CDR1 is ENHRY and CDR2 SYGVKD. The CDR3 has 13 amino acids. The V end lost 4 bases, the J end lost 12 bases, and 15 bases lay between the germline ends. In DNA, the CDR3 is TGTGCCATCAGTGGGGGCCACTTTGGGGAACTGTTTTTT. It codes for CAISGGHFGELFF.

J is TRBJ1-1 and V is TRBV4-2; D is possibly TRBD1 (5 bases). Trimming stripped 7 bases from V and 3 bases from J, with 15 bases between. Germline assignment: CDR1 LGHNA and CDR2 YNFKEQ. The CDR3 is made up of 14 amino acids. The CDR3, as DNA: TGTGCCAGCATGGCGAGTCAGGGTTACACTGAAGCTTTCTTT. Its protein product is CASMASQGYTEAFF.

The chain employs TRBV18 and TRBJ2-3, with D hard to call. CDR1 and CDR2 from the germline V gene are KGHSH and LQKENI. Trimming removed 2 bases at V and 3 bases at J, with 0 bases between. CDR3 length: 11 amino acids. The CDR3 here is CASSPTDTQYF. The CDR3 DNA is TGTGCCAGCTCACCAACAGATACGCAGTATTTT.

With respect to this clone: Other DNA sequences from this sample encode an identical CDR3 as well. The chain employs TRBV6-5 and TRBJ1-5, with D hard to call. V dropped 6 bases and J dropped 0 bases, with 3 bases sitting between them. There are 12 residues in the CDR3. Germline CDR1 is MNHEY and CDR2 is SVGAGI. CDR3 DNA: TGTGCCAGCAGCGATAGCAATCAGCCCCAGCATTTT. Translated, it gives CASSDSNQPQHF.

The CDR3 DNA follows: TGCGCCAGCAGTGACGGGACAGGCTACACCGGGGAGCTGTTTTTT. Amino acids: CASSDGTGYTGELFF. The chain joins TRBV10-1 to TRBJ2-2; 8 bases match TRBD1. The V and J ends lost 3 bases and 3 bases, in that order; junction bases with no gene match: 3. Looked up from germline, CDR1 is WNHNN and CDR2 is SYGVQD (reference sequence). The CDR3 has 15 amino acids.

The CDR3 coding sequence is TGTGCCAGCAGTTACAGGGTCGGGAACACCGGGGAGCTGTTTTTT. It translates to CASSYRVGNTGELFF. The chain carries TRBV27 and TRBJ2-2; a weak D match, TRBD1 (6 bases). This CDR3 contains 15 residues. The germline V gene has CDR1 MNHEY and CDR2 SMNVEV (reference sequence). Trimming stripped 4 bases from V and 1 base from J, with 10 bases between.

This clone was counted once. This CDR3 is CASSLLGGRGGYEQYF. DNA of the CDR3: TGTGCCAGCAGCTTATTAGGAGGGAGGGGGGGATACGAGCAGTACTTC. The chain uses TRBV7-2 and TRBJ2-7, with a possible D match to TRBD2 (7 bases). The V gene's germline CDR1 is SGHTA and CDR2 FQGNSA. The V gene lost 2 bases and the J gene lost 4 bases, with 18 bases spanning the gap. The CDR3 has 16 residues.

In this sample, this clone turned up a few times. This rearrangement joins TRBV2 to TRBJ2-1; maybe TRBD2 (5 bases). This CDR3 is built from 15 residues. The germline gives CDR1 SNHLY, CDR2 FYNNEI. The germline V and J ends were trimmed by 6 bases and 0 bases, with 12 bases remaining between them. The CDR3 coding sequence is TGTGCCAGCAGAACGAGGGAGAGCTCCTACAATGAGCAGTTCTTC. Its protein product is CASRTRESSYNEQFF. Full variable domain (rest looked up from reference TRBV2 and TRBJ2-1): EPEVTQTPSHQVTQMGQEVILRCVPISNHLYFYWYRQILGQKVEFLVSFYNNEISEKSEIFDDQFSVERPDGSNFTLKIRSTKLEDSAMYFCASRTRESSYNEQFFGPGTRLTVL.

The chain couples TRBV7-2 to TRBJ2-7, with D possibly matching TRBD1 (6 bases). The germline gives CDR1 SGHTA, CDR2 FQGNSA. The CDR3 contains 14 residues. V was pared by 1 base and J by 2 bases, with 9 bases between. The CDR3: CASSLEQGPYEQYF. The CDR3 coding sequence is TGTGCCAGCAGCTTAGAACAGGGTCCCTACGAGCAGTACTTC.

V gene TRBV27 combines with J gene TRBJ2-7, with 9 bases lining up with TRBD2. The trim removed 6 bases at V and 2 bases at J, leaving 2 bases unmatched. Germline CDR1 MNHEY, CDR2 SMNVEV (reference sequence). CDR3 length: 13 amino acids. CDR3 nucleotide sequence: TGTGCCAGCAGGTCTAGCGGGACCTACGAGCAGTACTTC. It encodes CASRSSGTYEQYF.

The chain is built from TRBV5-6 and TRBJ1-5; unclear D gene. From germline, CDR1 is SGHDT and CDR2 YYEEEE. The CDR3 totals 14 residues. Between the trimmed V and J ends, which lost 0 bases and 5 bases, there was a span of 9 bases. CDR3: CASSLGGSDQPQHF. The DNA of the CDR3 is TGTGCCAGCAGCTTGGGAGGGTCGGATCAGCCCCAGCATTTT.

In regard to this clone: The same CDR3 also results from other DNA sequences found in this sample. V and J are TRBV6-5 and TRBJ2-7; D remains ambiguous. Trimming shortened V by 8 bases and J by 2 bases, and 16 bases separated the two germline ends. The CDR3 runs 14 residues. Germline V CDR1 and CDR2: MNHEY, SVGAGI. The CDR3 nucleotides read TGTGCCAGCCAACCGTCCGGAGTGGCCTACGAGCAGTACTTC. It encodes CASQPSGVAYEQYF.

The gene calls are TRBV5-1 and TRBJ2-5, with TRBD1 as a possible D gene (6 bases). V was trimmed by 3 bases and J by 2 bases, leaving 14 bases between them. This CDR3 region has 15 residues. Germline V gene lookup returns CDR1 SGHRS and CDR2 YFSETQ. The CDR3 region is CASSSGTGLQETQYF. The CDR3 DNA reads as TGCGCCAGCAGCTCGGGTACAGGGTTGCAAGAGACCCAGTACTTC.

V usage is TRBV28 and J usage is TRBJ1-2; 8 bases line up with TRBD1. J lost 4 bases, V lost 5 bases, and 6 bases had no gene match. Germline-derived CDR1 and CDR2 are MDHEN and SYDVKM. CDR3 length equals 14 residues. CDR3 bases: TGTGCCAGCAGTAACCGGGACAGGCCCTATGGCTACACCTTC. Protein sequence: CASSNRDRPYGYTF.

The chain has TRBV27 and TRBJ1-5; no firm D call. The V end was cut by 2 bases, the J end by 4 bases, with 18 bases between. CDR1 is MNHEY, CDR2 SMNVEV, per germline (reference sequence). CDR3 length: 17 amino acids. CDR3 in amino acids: CASSLRSGEVANQPQHF. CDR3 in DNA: TGTGCCAGCAGTTTAAGGTCGGGCGAGGTGGCTAATCAGCCCCAGCATTTT.

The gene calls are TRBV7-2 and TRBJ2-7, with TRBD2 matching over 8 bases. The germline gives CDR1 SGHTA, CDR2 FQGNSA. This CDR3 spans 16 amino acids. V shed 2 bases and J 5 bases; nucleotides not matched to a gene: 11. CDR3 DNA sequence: TGTGCCAGCAGCTTATCCCTTGGGGCGGGAGGTAACGAGCAGTACTTC. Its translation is CASSLSLGAGGNEQYF.